The T cell receptor (beta chain) under discussion was sequenced for a study of Ad26.COV2.S vaccination and SARS-CoV-2 variants. Study-level findings and limits: Total responses of T cells may have been underestimated by the analyses of TCR breadth and depth.

This table comes from immunoSEQ multiplex PCR, and its TCRdb copy is limited to in-frame clones, with some not included. Of some 180,000 clones in the sample, roughly 89% were seen once. Germline CDR1 and CDR2: SGHTS and YDEGEE. J lost 1 base, V lost 3 bases, and 6 bases had no gene match. CDR3 length: 15 residues. This clone was seen only once. Antigen: not known. The chain carries TRBV5-8 and TRBJ2-5; TRBD1 aligns across 7 bases. The sample was peripheral blood, taken after recovery from COVID-19. The sequence was collected from a human donor who had recovered from COVID-19. The CDR3 sequence is CASSSGQRGQETQYF. The DNA of the CDR3 is TGTGCCAGCAGCTCGGGACAGCGTGGCCAAGAGACCCAGTACTTC.